These 4 T cell receptor beta chains came from one sample sequenced in a study of blood T cells in healthy people across ages. A second PCR, run for roughly 6 to 11 cycles, used a sample-barcoded 5' primer plus a J-beta primer mix. MiXCR was run by TCRdb on the 5' RACE reads, yielding one entry per CDR3 protein. The table lists over 1,500,000 distinct CDR3 sequences, around 50% of them singletons. Material: blood. These receptors all stem from a woman aged 40 to 50 in good health.

This chain joins TRBV28 and TRBJ2-7, with 7 positions matching TRBD1. CDR1 and CDR2 (germline): MDHEN, SYDVKM. The CDR3 has 15 amino acids. Trimming removed 7 bases from V and 0 bases from J; junction bases left unmatched: 9. The CDR3 spells CASITGAAGSYEQYF. CDR3 DNA: TGTGCCAGCATCACAGGGGCGGCGGGCTCCTACGAGCAGTACTTC. The full variable domain, in which reference TRBV28 and TRBJ2-7 provide the parts outside the CDR3, is DVKVTQSSRYLVKRTGEKVFLECVQDMDHENMFWYRQDPGLGLRLIYFSYDVKMKEKGDIPEGYSVSREKKERFSLILESASTNQTSMYLCASITGAAGSYEQYFGPGTRLTVT.

Worth noting for this clonotype: A much more abundant neighbour one base away suggests this may be a read error. The chain links TRBV6-1 to TRBJ2-3; D unclear. CDR3 size: 14 residues. Germline CDR1 MNHNS, CDR2 SASEGT. CDR3 amino acids: CASCERSDTDTQYF. DNA of the CDR3: TGTGCCAGCTGTGAAAGGTCCGACACAGATACGCAGTATTTT.

The genes are TRBV6-2 or TRBV6-3 and TRBJ1-2; D is unresolved. The germline V gene encodes CDR1 MNHEY and CDR2 SVGEGT. The CDR3 has 15 amino acids. Trimming took 2 bases from V and 6 from J, leaving 16 bases between them. CDR3 sequence: CASSYQGGIEDGYTF. The CDR3 DNA reads TGTGCCAGCAGTTACCAAGGAGGGATTGAGGATGGCTACACCTTC.

In its sample, this clonotype was seen a few times. CDR3 amino acids: CASSLTSGDSSYEQYF. In DNA, the CDR3 is TGTGCCAGCAGTTTAACCTCGGGAGACTCGTCCTACGAGCAGTACTTC. The chain combines TRBV27 with TRBJ2-7, with D tentatively TRBD2 (6 bases). The CDR3 totals 16 residues. V lost 2 bases, J lost 1 base, and 15 bases lay in between. From germline, CDR1 is MNHEY and CDR2 SMNVEV (reference sequence).